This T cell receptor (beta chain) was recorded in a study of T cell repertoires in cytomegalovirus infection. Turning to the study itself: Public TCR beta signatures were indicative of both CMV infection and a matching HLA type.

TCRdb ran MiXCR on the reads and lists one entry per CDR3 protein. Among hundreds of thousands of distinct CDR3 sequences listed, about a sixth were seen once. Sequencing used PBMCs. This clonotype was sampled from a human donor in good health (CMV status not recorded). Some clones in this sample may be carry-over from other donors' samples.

CDR3 sequence reads: CASSNTRGLGSPLHF. The DNA of the CDR3 is TGTGCCAGCAGTAATACGAGGGGCCTGGGTTCACCCCTCCACTTT. The chain recombines TRBV2 with TRBJ1-6; TRBD1 is a possible D gene (5 bases). Looked up from germline, CDR1 is SNHLY and CDR2 is FYNNEI. Trimming stripped 5 bases from V and 9 bases from J, with 17 bases between. The CDR3 runs to 15 residues.